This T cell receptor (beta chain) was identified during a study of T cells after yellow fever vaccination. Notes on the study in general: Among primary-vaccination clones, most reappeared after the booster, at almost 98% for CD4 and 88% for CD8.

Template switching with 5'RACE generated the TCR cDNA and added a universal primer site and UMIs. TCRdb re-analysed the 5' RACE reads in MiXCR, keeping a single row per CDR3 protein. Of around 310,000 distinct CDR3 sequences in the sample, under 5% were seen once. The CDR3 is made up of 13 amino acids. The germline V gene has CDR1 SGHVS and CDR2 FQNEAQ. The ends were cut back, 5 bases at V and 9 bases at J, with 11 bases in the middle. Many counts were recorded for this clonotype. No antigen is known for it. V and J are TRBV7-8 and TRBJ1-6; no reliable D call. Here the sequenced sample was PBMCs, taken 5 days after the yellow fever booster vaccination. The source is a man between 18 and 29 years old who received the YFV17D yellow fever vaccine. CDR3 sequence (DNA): TGTGCCAGCAGCCCCCGGTGGGGTTCACCCCTCCACTTT. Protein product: CASSPRWGSPLHF.